Listed here are 16 T cell receptor beta chains from one sample, sequenced in a study of blood T cell repertoires in COVID-19. Method: immunoSEQ multiplex PCR; TCRdb's copy keeps in-frame clones and lacks some. The sample lists fewer than 250,000 clones; approximately 86% were seen once. Source material: PBMCs or T cells enriched from blood (not recorded which). Every receptor here comes from a middle-aged woman with acute COVID-19.

J is TRBJ2-7 and V is TRBV18; tentatively, D is TRBD1 (6 bases). Germline-derived CDR1 and CDR2 are KGHSH and LQKENI. The V and J ends lost 3 bases and 3 bases respectively, with 12 bases between them. This CDR3 spans 14 amino acids. CDR3 nucleotides: TGTGCCAGCTCACCCAGGCAGGGGAGCTACGAGCAGTACTTC. Encoded protein: CASSPRQGSYEQYF.

The genes are TRBV12-3 or TRBV12-4 and TRBJ2-1; TRBD2 is a possible D gene (7 bases). The CDR3 consists of 13 residues. Between the trimmed V and J ends, which lost 6 bases and 8 bases, there was a span of 14 bases. As DNA, the CDR3 is TGTGCCAGCAGGGGGGGGCGCCTTCATGAGCAGTTCTTC. Translated, it gives CASRGGRLHEQFF.

This chain connects TRBV2 to TRBJ1-6, with 8 bases that match TRBD1. The V gene's germline CDR1 is SNHLY and CDR2 FYNNEI. The length of the CDR3 is 13 residues. Trimming at V came to 4 bases and at J to 9 bases, leaving 2 bases not matched to a gene. CDR3 in amino acids: CASSGQGFSPLHF. CDR3 bases: TGTGCCAGCAGTGGACAGGGGTTTTCACCCCTCCACTTT.

The chain has TRBV6-2 or TRBV6-3 and TRBJ2-5; no clear D. Germline V CDR1 and CDR2: MNHEY, SVGEGT. Trimming removed 6 bases from V and 7 bases from J, with 18 bases in between. CDR3 length: 14 amino acids. The CDR3 is CASSPSNVVRTQYF. CDR3 in DNA: TGTGCCAGCAGCCCAAGCAACGTAGTTAGGACCCAGTACTTC.

This clone is a singleton in its sample. V gene TRBV4-3 combines with J gene TRBJ1-5; D remains unclear. Trimming cost V 2 bases and J 5 bases, with 7 bases left between them. The CDR3 totals 13 residues. The V gene's germline CDR1 is LGHNA and CDR2 YSLEER. The CDR3 sequence is CASSQLRDQPQHF. As DNA, the CDR3 is TGCGCCAGCAGCCAACTCCGAGATCAGCCCCAGCATTTT.

The J gene is TRBJ2-5, the V gene TRBV13; a weak D match, TRBD2 (6 bases). Germline assignment: CDR1 PRHDT and CDR2 FYEKMQ (reference sequence). V was pared by 1 base and J by 2 bases, with 8 bases between. The CDR3 runs 14 residues. CDR3 bases: TGTGCCAGCAGCTTAGCGGGGGAACAAGAGACCCAGTACTTC. Its translation is CASSLAGEQETQYF.

This chain uses TRBV5-1 with TRBJ2-6; 10 nucleotides match TRBD2. Losses at the gene ends were 2 bases for V and 0 bases for J; bases not matched to a gene: 2. This CDR3 is built from 17 residues. Germline V gene lookup returns CDR1 SGHRS and CDR2 YFSETQ. The CDR3 nucleotides are TGCGCCAGCAGCTTCACTAGCGGGACCTCTGGGGCCAACGTCCTGACTTTC. Protein: CASSFTSGTSGANVLTF.

The CDR3 spells CASSLTSGPSYEQYF. Here the CDR3 DNA reads TGTGCCAGCAGCCTTACTAGCGGACCCTCCTACGAGCAGTACTTC. The chain carries TRBV6-6 and TRBJ2-7, with 8 bases lining up with TRBD2. Per germline, CDR1 MNHNY and CDR2 SVGAGI (reference sequence). The CDR3 runs to 15 residues. J gave up 0 bases and V 6 bases, and 7 bases lay outside the gene matches.

The V call is TRBV4-1, the J call TRBJ1-5, with TRBD1 matching over 7 bases. The V and J ends lost 2 bases and 6 bases, in that order; junction bases with no gene match: 16. The germline V gene has CDR1 MGHRA and CDR2 YSYEKL. This CDR3 spans 18 amino acids. CDR3 in amino acids: CASSQSSGGQGNIQPQHF. DNA for the CDR3: TGCGCCAGCAGCCAATCCTCAGGGGGGCAGGGCAATATTCAGCCCCAGCATTTT.

This clone occurred once. This rearrangement joins TRBV14 to TRBJ2-1; 8 positions agree with TRBD2. Germline V gene data show CDR1 as SGHDN and CDR2 as FVKESK. V shed 5 bases, J shed 9 bases, and the junction held 18 bases outside the gene matches. This CDR3 contains 17 residues. The DNA for the CDR3 is TGTGCCAGCAGCGGGACTAGATTGATGTCAGTCAGTGGTGAGCAGTTCTTC. It encodes CASSGTRLMSVSGEQFF.

CDR3 loop: CASSLAIGTGNEQFF. Written as DNA, the CDR3 is TGTGCCAGCAGCTTAGCAATCGGGACAGGAAATGAGCAGTTCTTC. The chain carries TRBV7-2 and TRBJ2-1; 8 bases line up with TRBD1. The length of the CDR3 is 15 residues. After removal of 0 bases from V and 7 bases from J, the junction contained 5 bases not matched to a gene. Germline V lookup: CDR1 SGHTA, CDR2 FQGNSA.

A single count supports this clone. The V gene is TRBV7-9, the J gene TRBJ2-1; TRBD2 agrees at 7 bases. This CDR3 region has 15 residues. Per the germline V gene, CDR1 is SEHNR and CDR2 is FQNEAQ (reference sequence). The J segment lost 8 bases and the V segment lost 7 bases, leaving 14 bases of the junction unmatched. This CDR3 is CASIRPGLADHEQFF. The DNA of the CDR3 is TGTGCCAGCATCCGCCCGGGCCTAGCGGACCATGAGCAGTTCTTC.

This chain's CDR3 is CSASRAGGPYEQYF. The DNA of the CDR3 is TGCAGTGCTAGTAGGGCGGGAGGCCCCTACGAGCAGTACTTC. This chain joins TRBV20-1 and TRBJ2-7; 8 nucleotides agree with TRBD2. CDR3 length equals 14 residues. J was trimmed by 2 bases and V by 3 bases; bases with no gene match: 6. Germline V gives CDR1 DFQATT, CDR2 SNEGSKA (reference sequence).

The chain recombines TRBV7-6 with TRBJ2-2, with a weak D call TRBD2 (7 bases). V dropped 5 bases and J dropped 0 bases, with 13 bases sitting between them. Germline V CDR1 and CDR2: SGHVS, FNYEAQ. This CDR3 region has 16 residues. The chain's CDR3 is CASSPRGGPNTGELFF. For the CDR3, the DNA is TGTGCCAGCAGCCCGAGGGGGGGCCCGAACACCGGGGAGCTGTTTTTT.

V is TRBV29-1 and J is TRBJ2-1; 9 bases line up with TRBD2. V shed 1 base and J 5 bases; nucleotides not matched to a gene: 12. The CDR3 is 17 residues long. Germline loops: CDR1 SQVTM, CDR2 ANQGSEA. The DNA of the CDR3 is TGCAGCGTTGAAGCTCCCGAACGCGGGAGGGAAGACAATGAGCAGTTCTTC. Protein product: CSVEAPERGREDNEQFF.

This chain joins TRBV28 and TRBJ2-7; 12 positions match TRBD2. After removal of 8 bases from V and 3 bases from J, the junction contained 11 bases not matched to a gene. CDR1 is MDHEN, CDR2 SYDVKM, per germline. The CDR3 has 16 amino acids. The CDR3 coding sequence is TGTGCCAGCGTACTAGCGGGAGGAAAGTTCGTCTACGAGCAGTACTTC. Amino acid sequence: CASVLAGGKFVYEQYF.